This T cell receptor beta chain was captured by sequencing in a study of T cell repertoires and Cas9 in healthy adults. Study overall: CD4 and CD8 compartments: SpCas9-reactive T cells profiled for potency, cytotoxicity, lineage. Study-wide findings and caveats: SpCas9-reactive effector T cells were reportedly restrained in vitro by SpCas9-reactive regulatory T cells.

Libraries were prepared by immunoSEQ multiplex PCR; TCRdb keeps only in-frame clonotypes and omits some of them. The table has approximately 21,000 clones, about 92% seen once. A remark on this clone: Its cognate antigen is unknown.

V was clipped by 8 bases and J by 4 bases, with 23 bases between them. The CDR3 spans 16 residues. From germline, CDR1 is SNHLY and CDR2 FYNNEI. Sequenced sample: CD4+ effector T cells (CD127+, CD25-, CD137-, CD154-) from PBMCs; culture status not recorded. The chain employs TRBV2 and TRBJ2-5; maybe TRBD2 (5 bases). The source of this sequence is a human donor in good health. DNA for the CDR3: TGTGCCAGCGCTGGTCCGGTAGAGGGTTTCGTAGAGACCCAGTACTTC. This encodes CASAGPVEGFVETQYF.